The entry below gives a single T cell receptor (beta chain) sequence along with its context. These data belong to a study of blood T cell repertoires in COVID-19. Germline V gene sequence: CDR1 SGHRS, CDR2 YFSETQ. CDR3 length: 16 residues. Trimming left V 4 bases short and J 7 bases short, with 23 bases between. Profiling relied on immunoSEQ multiplex PCR, and the TCRdb table lists in-frame clones only, not all of them. The sample includes around 290,000 clones, less than 90% of them seen just once. This clonotype was obtained from a woman aged 65 to 85 with COVID-19, enrolled during active disease. This chain joins TRBV5-1 and TRBJ1-1; perhaps TRBD1 as D (5 bases). The sample comprised peripheral blood. The CDR3: CASSRTPDGGRLEAFF. CDR3 DNA: TGCGCCAGCAGCCGGACGCCGGACGGGGGGAGACTTGAAGCTTTCTTT.